The TCR beta chain under discussion was sequenced for a study of blood T cell repertoires in COVID-19. This CDR3 spans 14 amino acids. Unmatched junction bases numbered 4, after V lost 4 bases and J lost 1 base. CDR1 and CDR2 (germline): SGHRS, YFSETQ. Libraries were prepared by immunoSEQ multiplex PCR; TCRdb keeps only in-frame clonotypes and omits some of them. The sample lists hundreds of thousands of clones; about 86% were seen once. This chain links TRBV5-1 with TRBJ2-5; 7 nucleotides align to TRBD1. The TCR comes from a man aged 80 or over with acute or convalescent COVID-19. The specimen was peripheral blood. CDR3 DNA sequence: TGCGCCAGCAGCGCTGACAGGGTCCAAGAGACCCAGTACTTC. Its translation is CASSADRVQETQYF.